These T cell receptor beta chains were read from a single sample in a study of cytomegalovirus exposure and HLA in healthy donors. Measured with immunoSEQ multiplex PCR; TCRdb has only the in-frame clones, and not every one. The sample includes approximately 120,000 clones, about three quarters of them seen just once. The material sequenced was PBMCs. These receptors all come from a young man in good health and CMV-seronegative. The CDR3 runs from the conserved cysteine through the conserved F or W. Each record gives: J gene, clone size, V gene, D gene, CDR3 protein, CDR3 DNA. D genes are given only for firm matches. Clone sizes are given selectively: once, few, many, or a class where the clone is expanded.

J gene: TRBJ2-3; clone size: .; V gene: TRBV18; D gene: .; CDR3 protein: CASSQTPSTDTQYF; CDR3 DNA: TGTGCCAGCTCCCAGACACCTAGCACAGATACGCAGTATTTT
J gene: TRBJ2-7; clone size: .; V gene: TRBV27; D gene: .; CDR3 protein: CASSFGSYVLWYF; CDR3 DNA: TGTGCCAGCAGTTTTGGTAGCTATGTACTATGGTACTTC
J gene: TRBJ2-7; clone size: .; V gene: TRBV5-1; D gene: .; CDR3 protein: CASSSGSHEQYF; CDR3 DNA: TGCGCCAGCAGCTCAGGGTCCCACGAGCAGTACTTC
J gene: TRBJ1-1; clone size: .; V gene: TRBV28; D gene: .; CDR3 protein: CATKGGGDAEAFF; CDR3 DNA: TGTGCCACAAAGGGGGGGGGAGACGCTGAAGCTTTCTTT
J gene: TRBJ1-6; clone size: .; V gene: TRBV7-2; D gene: TRBD1; CDR3 protein: CASSFDRGPVSPLHF; CDR3 DNA: TGTGCCAGCAGCTTTGACAGGGGCCCTGTTTCACCCCTCCACTTT
J gene: TRBJ2-7; clone size: .; V gene: TRBV10-3; D gene: .; CDR3 protein: CAISVVGDTYEQYF; CDR3 DNA: TGTGCCATCAGTGTAGTCGGAGATACCTACGAGCAGTACTTC
J gene: TRBJ2-2; clone size: .; V gene: TRBV6-5; D gene: .; CDR3 protein: CASKGPGDTGELFF; CDR3 DNA: TGTGCCAGCAAGGGCCCAGGGGACACCGGGGAGCTGTTTTTT
J gene: TRBJ2-5; clone size: once; V gene: TRBV25-1; D gene: .; CDR3 protein: CASSEPGNLETQYF; CDR3 DNA: TGTGCCAGCAGTGAACCGGGAAATCTGGAGACCCAGTACTTC
J gene: TRBJ2-7; clone size: .; V gene: TRBV10-3; D gene: .; CDR3 protein: CAISESTRGSSYEQYF; CDR3 DNA: TGTGCCATCAGTGAGTCGACAAGGGGGAGCTCCTACGAGCAGTACTTC
J gene: TRBJ2-3; clone size: .; V gene: TRBV9; D gene: .; CDR3 protein: CASSVKTGGADTQYF; CDR3 DNA: TGTGCCAGCAGCGTAAAGACCGGGGGTGCAGATACGCAGTATTTT
J gene: TRBJ2-5; clone size: .; V gene: TRBV30; D gene: .; CDR3 protein: CACTRVKETQYF; CDR3 DNA: TGTGCCTGTACGAGGGTAAAGGAGACCCAGTACTTC
J gene: TRBJ1-2; clone size: .; V gene: TRBV19; D gene: .; CDR3 protein: CASSQMATGGTGPYGYTF; CDR3 DNA: TGTGCCAGTAGTCAAATGGCGACCGGGGGGACCGGACCCTATGGCTACACCTTC
J gene: TRBJ2-7; clone size: .; V gene: TRBV6-1; D gene: TRBD1; CDR3 protein: CASSGPGTDYEQYF; CDR3 DNA: TGTGCCAGCAGTGGCCCCGGGACAGACTACGAGCAGTACTTC
J gene: TRBJ1-3; clone size: .; V gene: TRBV7-9; D gene: .; CDR3 protein: CSSSINPEASGNTIYF; CDR3 DNA: TGTTCCAGCAGCATTAACCCCGAGGCCTCTGGAAACACCATATATTTT
J gene: TRBJ1-2; clone size: .; V gene: TRBV11-2; D gene: TRBD1; CDR3 protein: CASSLRGRSSNYGYTF; CDR3 DNA: TGTGCCAGCAGCTTAAGGGGGCGAAGCTCCAACTATGGCTACACCTTC
J gene: TRBJ2-5; clone size: .; V gene: TRBV5-5; D gene: TRBD1; CDR3 protein: CASSPRGTGRGWQETQYF; CDR3 DNA: TGTGCCAGCAGCCCCCGCGGGACAGGGAGGGGTTGGCAAGAGACCCAGTACTTC
J gene: TRBJ1-2; clone size: .; V gene: TRBV7-9; D gene: .; CDR3 protein: CASSLEGGYTF; CDR3 DNA: TGTGCCAGCAGCTTAGAGGGGGGCTACACCTTC